One sample yielded the 5 T cell receptor beta chains listed below, sequenced in a study of blood T cell repertoires in COVID-19. Assay: immunoSEQ multiplex PCR; the TCRdb copy retains only in-frame clones and omits some. The data contain approximately 470,000 clones, roughly 85% of them singletons. Sequencing used peripheral blood. The receptors were gathered from a human donor in a cohort sampled during active COVID-19.

The chain joins TRBV11-3 to TRBJ2-1; 7 nucleotides line up with TRBD2. Germline V lookup: CDR1 SGHNT, CDR2 YENEEA. The V and J ends lost 3 bases and 0 bases, in that order; junction bases with no gene match: 2. The CDR3 sequence is 15 residues long. The CDR3 region is CASSFSGASYNEQFF. The CDR3 coding sequence is TGTGCCAGCAGCTTCAGCGGGGCCTCCTACAATGAGCAGTTCTTC.

The chain has TRBV7-6 and TRBJ1-6; 8 nucleotides match TRBD1. V was pared by 5 bases and J by 9 bases, with 12 bases of the junction left unmatched. Germline CDR1 SGHVS, CDR2 FNYEAQ. The CDR3 sequence is 16 residues long. For the CDR3, the DNA is TGTGCCAGCAGCGCAGACATAGGACAGGGAAGTTCACCCCTCCACTTT. This translates into CASSADIGQGSSPLHF.

The chain uses TRBV14 and TRBJ2-1; 11 positions match TRBD2. V trimming: 5 bases; J trimming: 6 bases; junction bases outside the gene matches: 12. The CDR3 contains 17 residues. The germline CDR1 and CDR2 sequences are SGHDN and FVKESK. CDR3 bases: TGTGCCAGCAGCGATATGAGACTAGCGGGAAGGGTCAATGAGCAGTTCTTC. Its translation: CASSDMRLAGRVNEQFF. Supplemented by reference TRBV14 and TRBJ2-1, the full variable domain reads EAGVTQFPSHSVIEKGQTVTLRCDPISGHDNLYWYRRVMGKEIKFLLHFVKESKQDESGMPNNRFLAERTGGTYSTLKVQPAELEDSGVYFCASSDMRLAGRVNEQFFGPGTRLTVL.

This sequence joins TRBV28 and TRBJ1-3; D unresolved. Germline loops: CDR1 MDHEN, CDR2 SYDVKM. V was pared by 2 bases and J by 0 bases, with 8 bases between. This CDR3 has 15 residues. This CDR3 is CASSLVPRSGNTIYF. CDR3 nucleotide sequence: TGTGCCAGCAGTTTAGTTCCCCGCTCTGGAAACACCATATATTTT.

The chain joins TRBV6-5 to TRBJ2-7; 10 bases match TRBD2. Germline V gene lookup returns CDR1 MNHEY and CDR2 SVGAGI. The CDR3 is 13 residues long. V lost 6 bases to trimming and J lost 4 bases; unmatched junction nucleotides: 3. DNA for the CDR3: TGTGCCAGCAGACCTAGCGGGAGTTACGAGCAGTACTTC. This codes for CASRPSGSYEQYF.